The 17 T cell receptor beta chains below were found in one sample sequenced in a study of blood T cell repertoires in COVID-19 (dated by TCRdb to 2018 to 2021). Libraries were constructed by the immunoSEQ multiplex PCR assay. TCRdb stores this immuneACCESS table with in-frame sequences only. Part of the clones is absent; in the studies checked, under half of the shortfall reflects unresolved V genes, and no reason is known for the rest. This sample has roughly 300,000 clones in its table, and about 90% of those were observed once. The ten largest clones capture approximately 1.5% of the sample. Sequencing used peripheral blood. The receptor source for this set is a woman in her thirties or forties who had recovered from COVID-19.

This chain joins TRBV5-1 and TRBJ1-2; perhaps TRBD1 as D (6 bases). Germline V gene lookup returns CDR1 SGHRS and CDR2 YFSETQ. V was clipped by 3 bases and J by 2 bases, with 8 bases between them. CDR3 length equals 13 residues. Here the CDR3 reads CASSSGQNYGYTF. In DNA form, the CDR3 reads TGCGCCAGCAGCTCCGGACAGAACTATGGCTACACCTTC.

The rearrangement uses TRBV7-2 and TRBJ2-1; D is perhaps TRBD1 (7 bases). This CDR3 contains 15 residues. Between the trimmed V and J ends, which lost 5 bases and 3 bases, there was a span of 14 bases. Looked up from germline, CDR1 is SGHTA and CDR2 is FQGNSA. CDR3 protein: CASSHPGGIYNEQFF. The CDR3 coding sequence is TGTGCCAGCAGCCACCCAGGGGGGATCTACAATGAGCAGTTCTTC.

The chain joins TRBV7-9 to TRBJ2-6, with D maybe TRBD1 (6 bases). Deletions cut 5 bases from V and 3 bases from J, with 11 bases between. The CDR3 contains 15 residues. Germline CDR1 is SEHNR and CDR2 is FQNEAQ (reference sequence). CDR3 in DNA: TGTGCCAGCAGCCCCCGGGACAATGGGGCCAACGTCCTGACTTTC. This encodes CASSPRDNGANVLTF.

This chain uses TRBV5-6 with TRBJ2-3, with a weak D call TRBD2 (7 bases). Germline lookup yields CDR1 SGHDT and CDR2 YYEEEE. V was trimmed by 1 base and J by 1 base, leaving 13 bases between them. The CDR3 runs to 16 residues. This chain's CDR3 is CASSLLGGAGTDTQYF. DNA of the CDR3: TGTGCCAGCAGCTTGTTGGGGGGGGCAGGCACAGATACGCAGTATTTT.

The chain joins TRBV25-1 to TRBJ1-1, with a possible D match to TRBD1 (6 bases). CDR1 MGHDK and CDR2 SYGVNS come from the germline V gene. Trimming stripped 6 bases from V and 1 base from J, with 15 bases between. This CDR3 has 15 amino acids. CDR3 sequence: CASSHTGRKNTEAFF. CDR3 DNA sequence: TGTGCCAGCAGCCACACAGGGAGAAAGAACACTGAAGCTTTCTTT.

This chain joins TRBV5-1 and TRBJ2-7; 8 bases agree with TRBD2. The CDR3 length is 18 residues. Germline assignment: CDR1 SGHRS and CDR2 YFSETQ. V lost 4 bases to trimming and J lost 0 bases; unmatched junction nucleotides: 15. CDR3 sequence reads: CASSPAGGPTFFSYEQYF. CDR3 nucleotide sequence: TGCGCCAGCAGCCCCGCGGGGGGTCCGACCTTTTTCTCCTACGAGCAGTACTTC.

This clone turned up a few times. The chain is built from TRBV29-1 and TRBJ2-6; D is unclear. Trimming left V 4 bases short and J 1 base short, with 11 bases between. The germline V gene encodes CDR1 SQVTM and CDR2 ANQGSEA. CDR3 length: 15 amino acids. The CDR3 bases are TGCAGCGTTGGAGAGACGGGTTCTGGGGCCAACGTCCTGACTTTC. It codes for CSVGETGSGANVLTF. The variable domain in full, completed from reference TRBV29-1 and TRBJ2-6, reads SAVISQKPSRDICQRGTSLTIQCQVDSQVTMMFWYRQQPGQSLTLIATANQGSEATYESGFVIDKFPISRPNLTFSTLTVSNMSPEDSSIYLCSVGETGSGANVLTFGAGSRLTVL.

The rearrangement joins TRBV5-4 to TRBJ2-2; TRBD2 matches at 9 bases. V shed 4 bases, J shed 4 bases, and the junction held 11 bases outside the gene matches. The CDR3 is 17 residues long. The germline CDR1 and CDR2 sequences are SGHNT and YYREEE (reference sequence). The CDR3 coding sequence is TGTGCCAGCAGCCCAGTAGGCGGGGGGGCGGGCACCGGGGAGCTGTTTTTT. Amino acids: CASSPVGGGAGTGELFF.

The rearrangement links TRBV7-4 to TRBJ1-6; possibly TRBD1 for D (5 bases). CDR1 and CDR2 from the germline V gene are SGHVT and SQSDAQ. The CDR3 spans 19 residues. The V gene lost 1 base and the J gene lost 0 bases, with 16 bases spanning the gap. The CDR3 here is CASSLEEKGQSSYNSPLHF. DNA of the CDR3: TGTGCCAGCAGCTTAGAGGAAAAGGGGCAGAGCTCCTATAATTCACCCCTCCACTTT.

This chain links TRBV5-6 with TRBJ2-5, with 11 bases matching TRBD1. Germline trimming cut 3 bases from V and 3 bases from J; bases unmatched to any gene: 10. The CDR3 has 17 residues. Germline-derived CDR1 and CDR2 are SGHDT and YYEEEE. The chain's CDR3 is CASSWDRRDRGKETQYF. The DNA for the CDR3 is TGTGCCAGCAGCTGGGACCGTCGGGACAGGGGGAAAGAGACCCAGTACTTC.

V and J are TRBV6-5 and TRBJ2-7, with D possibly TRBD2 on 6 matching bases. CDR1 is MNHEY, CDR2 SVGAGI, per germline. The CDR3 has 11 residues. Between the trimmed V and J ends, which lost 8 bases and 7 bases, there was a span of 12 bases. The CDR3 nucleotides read TGTGCCAGCTCATCGGGGAGGGAGCAGTACTTC. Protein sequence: CASSSGREQYF.

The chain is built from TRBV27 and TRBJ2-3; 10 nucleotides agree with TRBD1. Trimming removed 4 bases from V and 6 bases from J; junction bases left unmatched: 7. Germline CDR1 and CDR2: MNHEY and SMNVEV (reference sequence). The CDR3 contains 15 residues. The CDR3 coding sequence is TGTGCCAGCAGTTCCCAGACAGGGGGCTGGGATACGCAGTATTTT. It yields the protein CASSSQTGGWDTQYF.

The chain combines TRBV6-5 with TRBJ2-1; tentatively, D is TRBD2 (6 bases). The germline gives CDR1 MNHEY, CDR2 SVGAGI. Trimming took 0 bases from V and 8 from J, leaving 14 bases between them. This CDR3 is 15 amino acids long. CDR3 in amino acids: CASSYSGGAFDEQFF. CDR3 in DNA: TGTGCCAGCAGTTACTCGGGCGGGGCCTTCGATGAGCAGTTCTTC.

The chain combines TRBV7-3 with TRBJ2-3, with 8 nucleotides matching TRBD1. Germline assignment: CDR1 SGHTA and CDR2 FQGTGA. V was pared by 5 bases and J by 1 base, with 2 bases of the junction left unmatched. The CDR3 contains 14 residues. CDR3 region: CASSPGQGTDTQYF. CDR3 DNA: TGTGCCAGCAGCCCGGGACAGGGCACAGATACGCAGTATTTT.

This chain's CDR3 is CASSSPSGQGANNEQFF. DNA for the CDR3: TGTGCCAGCAGCTCCCCCTCCGGACAGGGGGCTAACAATGAGCAGTTCTTC. The chain couples TRBV11-2 to TRBJ2-1; 11 bases are a match to TRBD1. The trim removed 4 bases at V and 5 bases at J, leaving 10 bases unmatched. Germline-derived CDR1 and CDR2 are SGHAT and FQNNGV. The CDR3 covers 17 residues. Drawing the rest from reference TRBV11-2 and TRBJ2-1, the complete variable domain is EAGVAQSPRYKIIEKRQSVAFWCNPISGHATLYWYQQILGQGPKLLIQFQNNGVVDDSQLPKDRFSAERLKGVDSTLKIQPAKLEDSAVYLCASSSPSGQGANNEQFFGPGTRLTVL.

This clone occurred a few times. This CDR3 reads CASSLGRGYGYGYTF. Written as DNA, the CDR3 is TGTGCCAGCAGCTTAGGCAGGGGATACGGCTATGGCTACACCTTC. This rearrangement joins TRBV5-5 to TRBJ1-2; possibly TRBD1 for D (6 bases). V was cut by 2 bases and J by 4 bases, with 15 bases left in between. The germline V gene encodes CDR1 SGHKS and CDR2 YYEKEE (reference sequence). The CDR3 consists of 15 residues.

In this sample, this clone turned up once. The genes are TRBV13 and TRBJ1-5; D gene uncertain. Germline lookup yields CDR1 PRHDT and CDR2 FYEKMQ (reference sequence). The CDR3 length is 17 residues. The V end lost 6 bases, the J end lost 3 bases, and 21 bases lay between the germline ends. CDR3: CASSFSRVGYVNQPQHF. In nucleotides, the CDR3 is TGTGCCAGCAGTTTCAGCCGCGTCGGGTATGTCAATCAGCCCCAGCATTTT. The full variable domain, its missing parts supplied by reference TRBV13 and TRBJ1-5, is AAGVIQSPRHLIKEKRETATLKCYPIPRHDTVYWYQQGPGQDPQFLISFYEKMQSDKGSIPDRFSAQQFSDYHSELNMSSLELGDSALYFCASSFSRVGYVNQPQHFGDGTRLSIL.